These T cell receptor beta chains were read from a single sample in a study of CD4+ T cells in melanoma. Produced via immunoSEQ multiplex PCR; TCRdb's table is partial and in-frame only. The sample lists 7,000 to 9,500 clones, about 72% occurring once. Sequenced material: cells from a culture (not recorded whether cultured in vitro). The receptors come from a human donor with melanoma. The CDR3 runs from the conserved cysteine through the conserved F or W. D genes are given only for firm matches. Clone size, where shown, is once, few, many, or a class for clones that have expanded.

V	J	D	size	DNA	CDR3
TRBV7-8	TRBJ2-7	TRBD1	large	TGTGCCAGCAGCGTGGGACAGGCCTACGAGCAGTACTTC	CASSVGQAYEQYF
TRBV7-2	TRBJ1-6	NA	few	TGTGCCAGCAGCTTAGTAGGGCGCAATTCACCCCTCCACTTT	CASSLVGRNSPLHF
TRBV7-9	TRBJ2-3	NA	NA	TGTGCCAGCAGTGTCAACGTCAGGGACGCAGATACGCAGTATTTT	CASSVNVRDADTQYF
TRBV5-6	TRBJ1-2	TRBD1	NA	TGTGCCAGCACACGTGACAGGGGGCTTCGAGGCTACACCTTC	CASTRDRGLRGYTF
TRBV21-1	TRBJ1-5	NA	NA	TGTGCCAGTATACACCAGGGGGCCAATCAGCCCCAGCATTTT	CASIHQGANQPQHF
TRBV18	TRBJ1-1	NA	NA	TGTGCCAGCTCACCACTCCAAACTTCTGCAAAGAACACTGAAGCTTTCTTT	CASSPLQTSAKNTEAFF
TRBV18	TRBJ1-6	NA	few	TGTGCCAGCTCCTGGGGTCAGGGACAAAATTCACCCCTCCACTTT	CASSWGQGQNSPLHF
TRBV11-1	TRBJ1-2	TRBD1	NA	TGTGCCAGCAGCTTATCAAGGGGGCTCTATGGCTACACCTTC	CASSLSRGLYGYTF
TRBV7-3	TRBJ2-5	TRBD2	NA	TGTGCCAGCAGCAGCGGGACCTGGGAGACCCAGTACTTC	CASSSGTWETQYF
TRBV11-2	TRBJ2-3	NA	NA	TGTGCCAGCAGAACCCGGGACTCTCGAGGAGATACGCAGTATTTT	CASRTRDSRGDTQYF
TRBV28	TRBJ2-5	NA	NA	TGTGCCAGCAGTTTAATGCTCGACAGGCCTCCTCGGGTGGCCCAGTACTTC	CASSLMLDRPPRVAQYF
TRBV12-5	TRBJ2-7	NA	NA	TGTGCTAGTGGTCAGGGACGGGGCTACGAGCAGTACTTC	CASGQGRGYEQYF
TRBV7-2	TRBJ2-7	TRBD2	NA	TGTGCCAGCAGCTTATTGGGTCGTCTCGCGGGGGGGATTAACTACGAGCAGTACTTC	CASSLLGRLAGGINYEQYF
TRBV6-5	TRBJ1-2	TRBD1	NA	TGTGCCAGCAGGCAACGGGACAGTAACTATGGCTACACCTTC	CASRQRDSNYGYTF
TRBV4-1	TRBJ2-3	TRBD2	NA	TGCGCCAGCAGCCAGGCGACTAGCGGAAGCACAGATACGCAGTATTTT	CASSQATSGSTDTQYF
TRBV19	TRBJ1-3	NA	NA	TGTGCCAGTAGTATAGGGAACTCTGGAAACACCATATATTTT	CASSIGNSGNTIYF
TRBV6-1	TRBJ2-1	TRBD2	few	TGTGCCAGCAGCGTCCTAGCGGGGGCCCACAATGAGCAGTTCTTC	CASSVLAGAHNEQFF
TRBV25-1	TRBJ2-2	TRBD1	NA	TGTGCCAGCAGTGGGACAGGGGGCGGAAGGACCGGGGAGCTGTTTTTT	CASSGTGGGRTGELFF
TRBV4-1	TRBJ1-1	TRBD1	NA	TGCGCCAGCAGCCAACCCCGGGACAGAGGTGAAGCTTTCTTT	CASSQPRDRGEAFF
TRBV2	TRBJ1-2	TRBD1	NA	TGTGCCAGCAGTGAGGACAGGGGCGCCGGCTACACCTTC	CASSEDRGAGYTF
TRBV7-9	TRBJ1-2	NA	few	TGTGCCAGCAGCTTATCTCCAGGTGGCTACACCTTC	CASSLSPGGYTF
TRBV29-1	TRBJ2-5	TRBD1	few	TGCAGCGTTGTATCAGGGGGCGGAGAGACCCAGTACTTC	CSVVSGGGETQYF
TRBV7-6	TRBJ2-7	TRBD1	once	TGTGCCAGCAGCGCCCGGACAGGGTGGGTCTACGAGCAGTACTTC	CASSARTGWVYEQYF
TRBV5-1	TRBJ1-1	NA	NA	TGCGCCAGCAGCAGTGGACCGACGAACACTGAAGCTTTCTTT	CASSSGPTNTEAFF